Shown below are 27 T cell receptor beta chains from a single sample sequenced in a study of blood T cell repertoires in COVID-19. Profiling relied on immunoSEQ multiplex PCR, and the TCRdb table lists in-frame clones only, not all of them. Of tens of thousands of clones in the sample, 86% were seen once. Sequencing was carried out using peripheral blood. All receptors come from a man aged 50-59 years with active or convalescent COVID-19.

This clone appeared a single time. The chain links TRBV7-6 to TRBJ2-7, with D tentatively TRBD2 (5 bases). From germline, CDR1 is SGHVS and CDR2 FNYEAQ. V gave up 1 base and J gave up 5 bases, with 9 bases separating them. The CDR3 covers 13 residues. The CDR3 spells CASSLGWGDEQYV. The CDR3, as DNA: TGTGCCAGCAGCTTAGGGTGGGGAGACGAGCAGTACGTC.

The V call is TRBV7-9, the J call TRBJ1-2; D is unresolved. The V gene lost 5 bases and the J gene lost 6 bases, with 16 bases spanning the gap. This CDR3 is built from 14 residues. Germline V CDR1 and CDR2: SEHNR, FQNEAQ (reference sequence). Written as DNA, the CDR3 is TGTGCCAGCAGCCTACGCGGCACGGGAAATGGCTACACCTTC. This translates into CASSLRGTGNGYTF. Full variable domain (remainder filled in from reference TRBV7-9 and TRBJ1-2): DTGVSQNPRHKITKRGQNVTFRCDPISEHNRLYWYRQTLGQGPEFLTYFQNEAQLEKSRLLSDRFSAERPKGSFSTLEIQRTEQGDSAMYLCASSLRGTGNGYTFGSGTRLTVV.

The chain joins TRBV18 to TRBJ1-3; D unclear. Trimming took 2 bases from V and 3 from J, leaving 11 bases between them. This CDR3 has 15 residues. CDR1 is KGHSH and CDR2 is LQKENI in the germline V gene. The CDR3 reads CASSPFGEDGNTIYF. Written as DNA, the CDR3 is TGTGCCAGCTCACCATTCGGGGAGGATGGAAACACCATATATTTT.

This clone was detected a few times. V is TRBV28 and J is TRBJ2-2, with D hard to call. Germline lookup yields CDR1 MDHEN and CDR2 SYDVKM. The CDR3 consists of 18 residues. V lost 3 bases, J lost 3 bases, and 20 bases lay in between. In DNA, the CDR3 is TGTGCCAGCAGTTTCTCGCCTTTCCGTCCAACGGACACCGGGGAGCTGTTTTTT. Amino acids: CASSFSPFRPTDTGELFF.

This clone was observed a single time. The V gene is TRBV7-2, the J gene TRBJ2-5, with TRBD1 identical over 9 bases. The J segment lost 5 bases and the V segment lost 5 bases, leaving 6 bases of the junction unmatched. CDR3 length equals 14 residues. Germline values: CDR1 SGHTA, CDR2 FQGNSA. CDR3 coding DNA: TGTGCCAGCAGCCCCGGGACAGGGCATGAGACCCAGTACTTC. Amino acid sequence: CASSPGTGHETQYF.

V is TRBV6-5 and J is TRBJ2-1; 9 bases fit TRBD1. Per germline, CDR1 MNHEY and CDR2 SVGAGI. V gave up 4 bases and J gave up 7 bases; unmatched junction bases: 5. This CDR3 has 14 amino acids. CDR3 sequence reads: CASSSPGQGNEQFF. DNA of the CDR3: TGTGCCAGCAGTTCTCCCGGACAGGGGAATGAGCAGTTCTTC.

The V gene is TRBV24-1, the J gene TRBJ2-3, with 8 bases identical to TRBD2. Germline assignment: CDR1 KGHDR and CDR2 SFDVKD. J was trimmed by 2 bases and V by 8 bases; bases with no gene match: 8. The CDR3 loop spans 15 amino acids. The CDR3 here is CATTGAGANTDTQYF. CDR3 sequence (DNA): TGTGCCACCACAGGAGCGGGGGCCAACACAGATACGCAGTATTTT.

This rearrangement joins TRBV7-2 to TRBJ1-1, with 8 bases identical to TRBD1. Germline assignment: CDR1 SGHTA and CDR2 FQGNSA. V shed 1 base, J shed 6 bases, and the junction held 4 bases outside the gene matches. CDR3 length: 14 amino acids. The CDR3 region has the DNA TGTGCCAGCAGCTTAGGACAGGGGAGGGCTGAAGCTTTCTTT. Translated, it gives CASSLGQGRAEAFF. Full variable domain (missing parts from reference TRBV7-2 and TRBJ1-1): GAGVSQSPSNKVTEKGKDVELRCDPISGHTALYWYRQSLGQGLEFLIYFQGNSAPDKSGLPSDRFSAERTGGSVSTLTIQRTQQEDSAVYLCASSLGQGRAEAFFGQGTRLTVV.

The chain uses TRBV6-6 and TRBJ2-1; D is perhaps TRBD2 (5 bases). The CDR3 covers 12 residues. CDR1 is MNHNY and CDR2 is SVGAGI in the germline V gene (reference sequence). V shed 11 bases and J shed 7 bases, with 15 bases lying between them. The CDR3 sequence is CALGRGTNEQFF. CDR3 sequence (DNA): TGTGCCCTTGGCCGGGGAACTAATGAGCAGTTCTTC.

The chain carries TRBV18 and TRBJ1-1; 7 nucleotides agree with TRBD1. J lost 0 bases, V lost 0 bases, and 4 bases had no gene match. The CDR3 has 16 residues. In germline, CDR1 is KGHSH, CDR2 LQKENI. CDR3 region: CASSPPGTAMNTEAFF. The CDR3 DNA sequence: TGTGCCAGCTCACCACCCGGGACAGCCATGAACACTGAAGCTTTCTTT.

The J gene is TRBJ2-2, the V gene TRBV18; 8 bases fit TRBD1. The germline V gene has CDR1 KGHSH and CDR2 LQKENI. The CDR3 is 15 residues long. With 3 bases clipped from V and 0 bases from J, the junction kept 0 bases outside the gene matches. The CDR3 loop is CASSPGQANTGELFF. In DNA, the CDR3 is TGTGCCAGCTCACCGGGACAGGCGAACACCGGGGAGCTGTTTTTT.

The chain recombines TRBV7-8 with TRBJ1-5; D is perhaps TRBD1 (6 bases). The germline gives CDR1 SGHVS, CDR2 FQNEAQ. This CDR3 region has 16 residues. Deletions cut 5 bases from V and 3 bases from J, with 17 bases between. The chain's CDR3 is CASSPRRTVFNQPQHF. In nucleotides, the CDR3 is TGTGCCAGCAGCCCCCGACGGACAGTGTTCAATCAGCCCCAGCATTTT. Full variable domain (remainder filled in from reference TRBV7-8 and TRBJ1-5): GAGVSQSPRYKVAKRGQDVALRCDPISGHVSLFWYQQALGQGPEFLTYFQNEAQLDKSGLPSDRFFAERPEGSVSTLKIQRTQQEDSAVYLCASSPRRTVFNQPQHFGDGTRLSIL.

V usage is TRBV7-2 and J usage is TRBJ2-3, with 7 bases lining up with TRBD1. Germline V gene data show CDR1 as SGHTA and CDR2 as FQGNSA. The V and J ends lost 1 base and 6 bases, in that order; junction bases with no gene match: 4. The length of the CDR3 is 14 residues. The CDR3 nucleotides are TGTGCCAGCAGCTTAGGACAGGGTCTTGATACGCAGTATTTT. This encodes CASSLGQGLDTQYF.

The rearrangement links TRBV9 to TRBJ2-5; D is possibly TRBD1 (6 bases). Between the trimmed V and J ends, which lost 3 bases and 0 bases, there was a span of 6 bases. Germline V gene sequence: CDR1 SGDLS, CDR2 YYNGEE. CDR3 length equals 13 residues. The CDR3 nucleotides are TGTGCCAGCAGCGGGACAGACCAAGAGACCCAGTACTTC. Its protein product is CASSGTDQETQYF.

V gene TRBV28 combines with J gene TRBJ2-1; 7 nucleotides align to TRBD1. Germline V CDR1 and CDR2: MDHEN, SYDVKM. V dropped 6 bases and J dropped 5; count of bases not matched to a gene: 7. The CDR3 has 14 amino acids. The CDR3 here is CASRSGQPNNEQFF. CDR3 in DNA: TGTGCCAGCAGGTCGGGACAGCCAAACAATGAGCAGTTCTTC.

This chain's CDR3 is CASSQAGTGSYNEQFF. The CDR3 DNA reads TGTGCCAGCAGCCAAGCAGGGACAGGGTCCTACAATGAGCAGTTCTTC. The V gene is TRBV3-1 (or the pseudogene TRBV3-2), the J gene TRBJ2-1; 9 nucleotides line up with TRBD1. V dropped 1 base and J dropped 1; count of bases not matched to a gene: 2. CDR3 size: 16 residues. The germline CDR1 and CDR2 sequences are LGHDT and YNNKEL (reference sequence).

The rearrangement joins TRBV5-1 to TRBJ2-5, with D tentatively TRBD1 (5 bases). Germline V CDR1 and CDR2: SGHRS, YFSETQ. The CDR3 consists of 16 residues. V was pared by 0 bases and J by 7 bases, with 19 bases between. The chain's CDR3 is CASSLGQNTNLRTQYF. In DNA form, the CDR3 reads TGCGCCAGCAGCTTGGGACAGAATACTAACTTGAGGACCCAGTACTTC.

In DNA form, the CDR3 reads TGTGCCAGCACTCGGAATCGACTAGCGGGGGGTTCAGATACGCAGTATTTT. Translating gives CASTRNRLAGGSDTQYF. The chain recombines TRBV6-6 with TRBJ2-3, with 13 bases identical to TRBD2. The length of the CDR3 is 17 residues. The V and J ends lost 7 bases and 4 bases, in that order; junction bases with no gene match: 11. CDR1 is MNHNY, CDR2 SVGAGI, per germline (reference sequence).

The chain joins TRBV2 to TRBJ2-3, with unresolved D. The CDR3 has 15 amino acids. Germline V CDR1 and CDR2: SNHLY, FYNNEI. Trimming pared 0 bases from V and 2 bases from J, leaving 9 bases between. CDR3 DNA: TGTGCCAGCAGTGAAGCGCTAGATGCCACAGATACGCAGTATTTT. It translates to CASSEALDATDTQYF.

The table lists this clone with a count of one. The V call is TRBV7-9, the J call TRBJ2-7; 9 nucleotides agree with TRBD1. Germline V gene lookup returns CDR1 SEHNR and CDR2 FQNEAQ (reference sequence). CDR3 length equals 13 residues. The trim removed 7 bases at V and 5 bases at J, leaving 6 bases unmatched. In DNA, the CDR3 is TGTGCCAGCACCTGGACAGGGGTCAACGAGCAGTACTTC. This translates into CASTWTGVNEQYF.

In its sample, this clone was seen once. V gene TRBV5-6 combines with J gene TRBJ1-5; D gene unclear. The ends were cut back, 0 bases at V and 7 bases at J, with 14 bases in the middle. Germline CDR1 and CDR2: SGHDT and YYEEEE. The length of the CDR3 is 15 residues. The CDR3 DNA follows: TGTGCCAGCAGCTTGGCGGGTCGTTCGGTGCAGCCCCAGCATTTT. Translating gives CASSLAGRSVQPQHF.

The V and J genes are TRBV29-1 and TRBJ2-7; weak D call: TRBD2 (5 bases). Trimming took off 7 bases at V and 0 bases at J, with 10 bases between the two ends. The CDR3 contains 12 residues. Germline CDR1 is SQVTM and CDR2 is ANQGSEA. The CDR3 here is CSAAEGSYEQYF. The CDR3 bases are TGCAGCGCTGCCGAGGGCTCCTACGAGCAGTACTTC.

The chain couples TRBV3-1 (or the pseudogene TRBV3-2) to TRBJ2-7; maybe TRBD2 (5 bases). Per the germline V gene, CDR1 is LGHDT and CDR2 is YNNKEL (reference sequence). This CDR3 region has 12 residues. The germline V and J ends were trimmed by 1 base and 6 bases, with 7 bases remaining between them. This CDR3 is CASSQGGAEQYF. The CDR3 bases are TGTGCCAGCAGCCAAGGGGGAGCCGAGCAGTACTTC.

The CDR3 here is CASSLQDGNEQFF. The CDR3, as DNA: TGTGCCAGCAGTTTACAAGACGGGAATGAGCAGTTCTTC. The gene calls are TRBV12-3 or TRBV12-4 and TRBJ2-1, with no clear D. V lost 2 bases, J lost 7 bases, and 9 bases lay in between. The CDR3 runs to 13 residues.

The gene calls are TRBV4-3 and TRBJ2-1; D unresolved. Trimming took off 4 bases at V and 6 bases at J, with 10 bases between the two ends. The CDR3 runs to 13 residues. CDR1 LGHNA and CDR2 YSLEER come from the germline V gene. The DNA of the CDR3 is TGCGCCAGCAGCCCCGCAGGAAGCAATGAGCAGTTCTTC. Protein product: CASSPAGSNEQFF.

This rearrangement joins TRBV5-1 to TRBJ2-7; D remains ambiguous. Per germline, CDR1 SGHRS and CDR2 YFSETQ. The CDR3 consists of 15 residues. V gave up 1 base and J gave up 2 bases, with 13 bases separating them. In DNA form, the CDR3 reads TGCGCCAGCAGCTTGACAGAATTAACCGCCTACGAGCAGTACTTC. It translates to CASSLTELTAYEQYF. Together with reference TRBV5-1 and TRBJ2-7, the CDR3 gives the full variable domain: KAGVTQTPRYLIKTRGQQVTLSCSPISGHRSVSWYQQTPGQGLQFLFEYFSETQRNKGNFPGRFSGRQFSNSRSEMNVSTLELGDSALYLCASSLTELTAYEQYFGPGTRLTVT.

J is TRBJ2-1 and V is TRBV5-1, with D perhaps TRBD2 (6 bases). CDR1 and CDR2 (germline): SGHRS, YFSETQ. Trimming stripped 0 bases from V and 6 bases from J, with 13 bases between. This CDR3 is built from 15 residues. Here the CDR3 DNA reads TGCGCCAGCAGCTTGGCCGCGGGGACGGCCAATGAGCAGTTCTTC. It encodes CASSLAAGTANEQFF.